Here is one TCR beta chain with its context. As yet, its antigen is unknown. The CDR3 length is 15 residues. Trimming took 2 bases from V and 4 from J, leaving 14 bases between them. The TCRbeta library incorporated unique molecular identifiers. A single record per CDR3 protein comes from TCRdb applying MiXCR to the PCR reads. The sample shows hundreds of thousands of distinct CDR3 sequences, roughly 13% of them seen only once. This sample stems from a study of T-cell reconstitution after alpha-beta-depleted transplantation in children. The study's findings and limits: Among T cells one year after transplant, newly produced cells accounted for most counts and diversity. By about two months after transplant, alpha-beta T cells reportedly arose from several hundred graft clones that had expanded. Some patients owed their high day-60 TCRbeta diversity to surviving recipient T cells and thymic progenitors.

Specimen: PBMCs, mostly from graft donor cells, collected 360 days after TCRalphabeta/CD19-depleted stem cell transplant. The source of this sequence is a male patient aged 10-17 years who had a stem cell transplant for acute myeloid leukemia, so the T cells may come from the graft donor. V usage is TRBV12-3 or TRBV12-4 and J usage is TRBJ2-5; tentative D call: TRBD2 (6 bases). This CDR3 is CASSLSPKGGETQYF. CDR3 sequence (DNA): TGTGCCAGCAGTTTAAGCCCGAAGGGAGGAGAGACCCAGTACTTC.